These 22 T cell receptor beta chains share one sample of origin, sequenced in a study of T cell responses to AZD1222 COVID-19 vaccine (dated by TCRdb to about 2021). The intended sense of this specimen's time point label: baseline before first vaccination. Preparation of the library involved the immunoSEQ multiplex PCR assay. TCRdb retrieved this table from immuneACCESS and kept in-frame rearrangements only. Not all clones are present; in checked studies, unresolved V genes account for under half, and no reason is known for the remainder. A total of more than 150,000 clones appear in this sample, 70% to 90% of them only once. The top ten clones comprise around 6.4% of the sample. Sample: peripheral blood, taken on day 0 of AZD1222 vaccination. These receptors originate from an adult in good health.

The chain uses TRBV10-3 and TRBJ2-7; either TRBD1 or TRBD2 may fit D (5 bases each). The V gene's germline CDR1 is ENHRY and CDR2 SYGVKD. Trimming took 7 bases from V and 3 from J, leaving 22 bases between them. The CDR3 length is 16 residues. The CDR3 DNA follows: TGTGCCATCACCCCCACGCTCTCTGGGGGAAGCTACGAGCAGTACTTC. Translation: CAITPTLSGGSYEQYF.

The CDR3 sequence is CASSFSQGRVQPQHF. The CDR3, as DNA: TGTGCCAGCAGCTTCTCTCAGGGGCGCGTTCAGCCCCAGCATTTT. This chain connects TRBV7-8 to TRBJ1-5, with D possibly matching TRBD1 (6 bases). CDR3 length: 15 residues. V was shortened by 3 bases and J by 6 bases, with 15 bases between the two germline ends. CDR1 is SGHVS and CDR2 is FQNEAQ in the germline V gene.

This rearrangement joins TRBV18 to TRBJ2-2; D unresolved. V was clipped by 2 bases and J by 6 bases, with 7 bases between them. CDR1 and CDR2 from the germline V gene are KGHSH and LQKENI. The CDR3 covers 13 residues. The CDR3 nucleotides are TGTGCCAGCTCACCAGAGATGGCCGGGGAGCTGTTTTTT. Amino acid sequence: CASSPEMAGELFF. The complete variable domain, with remaining parts taken from reference TRBV18 and TRBJ2-2, reads NAGVMQNPRHLVRRRGQEARLRCSPMKGHSHVYWYRQLPEEGLKFMVYLQKENIIDESGMPKERFSAEFPKEGPSILRIQQVVRGDSAAYFCASSPEMAGELFFGEGSRLTVL.

The rearrangement links TRBV20-1 to TRBJ2-7, with D possibly TRBD2 on 6 matching bases. CDR3 size: 15 residues. The V gene's germline CDR1 is DFQATT and CDR2 SNEGSKA (reference sequence). Trimming stripped 3 bases from V and 1 base from J, with 16 bases between. CDR3 loop: CSASYPYSGSYEQYF. The CDR3 coding sequence is TGCAGTGCTAGTTACCCCTATAGCGGATCCTACGAGCAGTACTTC.

The chain carries TRBV18 and TRBJ2-3; D remains ambiguous. V lost 2 bases and J 3 bases, leaving 9 bases between the germline ends. This CDR3 comprises 14 residues. Germline V gene lookup returns CDR1 KGHSH and CDR2 LQKENI. CDR3 in DNA: TGTGCCAGCTCACCAAGTGTACTAACAGATACGCAGTATTTT. Translating it yields CASSPSVLTDTQYF.

Regarding this clone: Other DNA variants within this sample encode the same CDR3. The V call is TRBV21-1, the J call TRBJ2-2; TRBD2, as called in the table, went unchecked against the DNA. TRBV21-1 is a pseudogene locus. The CDR3 covers 21 residues. CDR3 sequence (DNA): TGTGCCAGCAGCAAAGGTCGGTGCGGGGGGCCAAATCGGGGCTACACCGGGGAGCTGTTTTTT. Translation gives CASSKGRCGGPNRGYTGELFF.

V gene TRBV9 combines with J gene TRBJ2-1; 12 nucleotides align to TRBD2. The CDR3 runs to 15 residues. Germline CDR1 reads SGDLS; CDR2 reads YYNGEE. The V and J ends lost 0 bases and 9 bases, in that order; junction bases with no gene match: 4. CDR3 residues: CASSVEASGRGEQFF. CDR3 DNA sequence: TGTGCCAGCAGCGTAGAGGCTAGCGGGAGGGGTGAGCAGTTCTTC.

The chain has TRBV6-5 and TRBJ2-2; unclear D gene. Germline loops: CDR1 MNHEY, CDR2 SVGAGI. V dropped 2 bases and J dropped 0 bases, with 4 bases sitting between them. This CDR3 spans 14 amino acids. The CDR3 protein is CASSYDPNTGELFF. As DNA, the CDR3 is TGTGCCAGCAGTTACGACCCGAACACCGGGGAGCTGTTTTTT.

This clone was detected a few times. This chain joins TRBV2 and TRBJ1-4; D unresolved. V lost 7 bases and J lost 8, with 14 bases in between. The germline CDR1 and CDR2 sequences are SNHLY and FYNNEI. The CDR3 consists of 13 residues. Here the CDR3 reads CASKTDTSEKLFF. Written as DNA, the CDR3 is TGTGCCAGCAAGACCGACACGTCGGAAAAACTGTTTTTT.

The chain has TRBV14 and TRBJ2-1, with D unresolved. There are 15 residues in the CDR3. Looked up from germline, CDR1 is SGHDN and CDR2 is FVKESK. V was clipped by 0 bases and J by 10 bases, with 16 bases between them. The CDR3 DNA is TGTGCCAGCAGCCAAGAAGGGTTTCGGCGAGCGGAGCAGTTCTTC. Its translation: CASSQEGFRRAEQFF. Full variable domain (missing parts from reference TRBV14 and TRBJ2-1): EAGVTQFPSHSVIEKGQTVTLRCDPISGHDNLYWYRRVMGKEIKFLLHFVKESKQDESGMPNNRFLAERTGGTYSTLKVQPAELEDSGVYFCASSQEGFRRAEQFFGPGTRLTVL.

The rearrangement uses TRBV24-1 and TRBJ1-1, with D possibly being TRBD1 (6 bases). The V and J ends lost 5 bases and 1 base respectively, with 10 bases between them. CDR3 size: 14 residues. Germline V CDR1 and CDR2: KGHDR, SFDVKD. CDR3 region: CATSGGGGNTEAFF. The CDR3, as DNA: TGTGCCACCAGTGGAGGGGGGGGGAACACTGAAGCTTTCTTT.

V usage is TRBV6-1 and J usage is TRBJ2-2, with 7 bases that match TRBD1. Germline V gene lookup returns CDR1 MNHNS and CDR2 SASEGT. The CDR3 has 14 amino acids. J gave up 3 bases and V 9 bases, and 7 bases lay outside the gene matches. CDR3 in amino acids: CASGAGGHTGELFF. In DNA form, the CDR3 reads TGTGCCAGTGGAGCAGGGGGTCACACCGGGGAGCTGTTTTTT.

The rearrangement uses TRBV3-1 (or the pseudogene TRBV3-2) and TRBJ2-1; no definite D call. V shed 7 bases and J shed 7 bases, with 14 bases lying between them. Germline CDR1 reads LGHDT; CDR2 reads YNNKEL (reference sequence). This CDR3 spans 13 amino acids. CDR3 in amino acids: CASNLREQNEQFF. DNA for the CDR3: TGTGCCAGCAACCTCCGCGAACAGAATGAGCAGTTCTTC.

The chain combines TRBV27 with TRBJ2-4; 7 nucleotides match TRBD1. CDR3 length: 15 amino acids. Trimming took 4 bases from V and 0 from J; bases not matched to a gene: 3. The germline gives CDR1 MNHEY, CDR2 SMNVEV (reference sequence). The CDR3 region is CASSSGTVAKNIQYF. The CDR3 coding sequence is TGTGCCAGCAGTTCCGGGACAGTAGCCAAAAACATTCAGTACTTC.

The rearrangement links TRBV2 to TRBJ1-5; 9 nucleotides agree with TRBD1. J was trimmed by 8 bases and V by 1 base; bases with no gene match: 9. Looked up from germline, CDR1 is SNHLY and CDR2 is FYNNEI. The length of the CDR3 is 16 residues. The CDR3 DNA follows: TGTGCCAGCAGTGAAGTGGGACAGGGCCTTTGGGAGCCCCAGCATTTT. Translated: CASSEVGQGLWEPQHF.

This clone was recorded only once. The V gene is TRBV12-3 or TRBV12-4, the J gene TRBJ1-1; D is undetermined. This CDR3 spans 13 amino acids. Trimming left V 1 base short and J 1 base short, with 4 bases between. As DNA, the CDR3 is TGTGCCAGCAGTTTAGGGTCGAACACTGAAGCTTTCTTT. Amino acid sequence: CASSLGSNTEAFF.

The chain uses TRBV5-8 and TRBJ1-1, with D perhaps TRBD1 (6 bases). This CDR3 is built from 12 residues. V was cut by 6 bases and J by 6 bases, with 12 bases left in between. Germline V CDR1 and CDR2: SGHTS, YDEGEE. CDR3 region: CASNFRGAEAFF. DNA for the CDR3: TGTGCCAGCAACTTTAGGGGGGCTGAAGCTTTCTTT.

The rearrangement joins TRBV12-3 or TRBV12-4 to TRBJ2-7; 9 bases match TRBD1. There are 12 residues in the CDR3. V was pared by 6 bases and J by 4 bases, with 1 base of the junction left unmatched. DNA of the CDR3: TGTGCCAGCAGGGACAGGGGATACGAGCAGTACTTC. Translating gives CASRDRGYEQYF.

This chain joins TRBV6-5 and TRBJ1-2, with TRBD1 matching 9 bases. The CDR3 spans 15 residues. V was clipped by 2 bases and J by 3 bases; unmatched bases: 4. Germline CDR1 reads MNHEY; CDR2 reads SVGAGI. The CDR3 nucleotides are TGTGCCAGCAGTTACCTATACAGGGGGCACTATGGCTACACCTTC. It yields the protein CASSYLYRGHYGYTF.

The table lists this clone with a count of one. This chain connects TRBV20-1 to TRBJ1-2; a possible D gene is TRBD1 (5 bases). This CDR3 spans 10 amino acids. The V end lost 7 bases, the J end lost 2 bases, and 5 bases lay between the germline ends. CDR1 and CDR2 from the germline V gene are DFQATT and SNEGSKA (reference sequence). DNA of the CDR3: TGCAGTGGGGGGAACTATGGCTACACCTTC. It specifies CSGGNYGYTF.

V and J are TRBV7-2 and TRBJ1-4; no clear D gene. Germline CDR1 reads SGHTA; CDR2 reads FQGNSA. Trimming removed 0 bases from V and 8 bases from J, with 13 bases in between. The CDR3 contains 15 residues. The CDR3 sequence: CASSLAGRLSEKLFF. For the CDR3, the DNA is TGTGCCAGCAGCTTAGCCGGACGGCTTTCGGAAAAACTGTTTTTT.

The chain couples TRBV30 to TRBJ1-6; the match to TRBD1 covers 7 bases. CDR1 and CDR2 (germline): GTSNPN, SVGIG (reference sequence). J lost 5 bases, V lost 2 bases, and 6 bases had no gene match. The CDR3 is 15 amino acids. DNA for the CDR3: TGTGCCTGGAGTCGGTCCGGGACAGATAATTCACCCCTCCACTTT. This codes for CAWSRSGTDNSPLHF.